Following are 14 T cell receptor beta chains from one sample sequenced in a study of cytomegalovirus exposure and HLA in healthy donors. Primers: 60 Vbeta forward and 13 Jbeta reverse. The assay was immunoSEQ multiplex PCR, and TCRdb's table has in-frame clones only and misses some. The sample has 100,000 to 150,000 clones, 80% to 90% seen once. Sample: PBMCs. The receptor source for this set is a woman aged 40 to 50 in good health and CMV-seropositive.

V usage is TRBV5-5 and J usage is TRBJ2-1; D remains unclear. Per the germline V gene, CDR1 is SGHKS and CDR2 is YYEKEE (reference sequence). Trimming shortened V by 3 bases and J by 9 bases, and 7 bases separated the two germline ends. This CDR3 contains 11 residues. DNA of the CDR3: TGTGCCAGCAGCTACTTGCTTGAGCAGTTCTTC. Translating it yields CASSYLLEQFF.

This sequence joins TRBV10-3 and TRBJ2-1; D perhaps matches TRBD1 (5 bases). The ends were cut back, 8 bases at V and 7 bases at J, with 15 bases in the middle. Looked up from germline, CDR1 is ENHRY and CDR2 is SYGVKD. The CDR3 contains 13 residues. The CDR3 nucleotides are TGTGCCATCGGAGCTACCTCAGGGAATGAGCAGTTCTTC. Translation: CAIGATSGNEQFF.

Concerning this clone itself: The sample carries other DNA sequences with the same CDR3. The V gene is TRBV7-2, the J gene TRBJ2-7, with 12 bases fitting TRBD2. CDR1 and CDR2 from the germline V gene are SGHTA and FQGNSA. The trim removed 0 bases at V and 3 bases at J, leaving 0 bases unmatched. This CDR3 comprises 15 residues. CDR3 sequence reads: CASSLALAGGYEQYF. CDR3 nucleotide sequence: TGTGCCAGCAGCTTAGCACTAGCGGGGGGCTACGAGCAGTACTTC.

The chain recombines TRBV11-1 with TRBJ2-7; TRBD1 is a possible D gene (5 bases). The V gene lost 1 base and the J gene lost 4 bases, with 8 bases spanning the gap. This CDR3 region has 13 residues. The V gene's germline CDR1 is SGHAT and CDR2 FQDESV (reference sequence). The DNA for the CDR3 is TGTGCCAGCAGCTTAGGAAGGGGTTACGAGCAGTACTTC. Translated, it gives CASSLGRGYEQYF.

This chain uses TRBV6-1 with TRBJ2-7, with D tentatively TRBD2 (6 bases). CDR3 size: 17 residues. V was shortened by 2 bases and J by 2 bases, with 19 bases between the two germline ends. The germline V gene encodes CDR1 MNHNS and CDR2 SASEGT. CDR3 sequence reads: CASSERRRGPTTYEQYF. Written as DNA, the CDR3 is TGTGCCAGCAGTGAAAGGCGGAGGGGACCGACTACCTACGAGCAGTACTTC.

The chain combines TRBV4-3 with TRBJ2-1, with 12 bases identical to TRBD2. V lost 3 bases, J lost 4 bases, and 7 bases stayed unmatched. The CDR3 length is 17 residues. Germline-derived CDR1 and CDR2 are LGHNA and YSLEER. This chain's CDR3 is CASSHRTSGRFYNEQFF. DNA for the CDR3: TGCGCCAGCAGCCATAGAACTAGCGGGAGGTTTTACAATGAGCAGTTCTTC.

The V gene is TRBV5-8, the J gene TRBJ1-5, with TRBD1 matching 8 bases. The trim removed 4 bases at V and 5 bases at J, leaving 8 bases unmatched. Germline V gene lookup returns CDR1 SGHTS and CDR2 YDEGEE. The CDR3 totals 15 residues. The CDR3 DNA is TGTGCCAGCAGCCTATCGACAGGGGTTCATCAGCCCCAGCATTTT. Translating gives CASSLSTGVHQPQHF.

The CDR3 spells CASSSQGANTEAFF. The CDR3 region has the DNA TGTGCCAGCAGCTCCCAGGGGGCTAACACTGAAGCTTTCTTT. V usage is TRBV7-2 and J usage is TRBJ1-1, with 8 positions matching TRBD1. Per the germline V gene, CDR1 is SGHTA and CDR2 is FQGNSA. The CDR3 runs to 14 residues. J was trimmed by 2 bases and V by 4 bases; bases with no gene match: 3.

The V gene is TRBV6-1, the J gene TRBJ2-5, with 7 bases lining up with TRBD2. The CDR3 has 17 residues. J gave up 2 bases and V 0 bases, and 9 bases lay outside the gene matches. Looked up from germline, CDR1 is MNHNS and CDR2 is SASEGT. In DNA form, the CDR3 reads TGTGCCAGCAGTGAAGCTGGTTGGGCTAGCGGACAAGAGACCCAGTACTTC. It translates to CASSEAGWASGQETQYF.

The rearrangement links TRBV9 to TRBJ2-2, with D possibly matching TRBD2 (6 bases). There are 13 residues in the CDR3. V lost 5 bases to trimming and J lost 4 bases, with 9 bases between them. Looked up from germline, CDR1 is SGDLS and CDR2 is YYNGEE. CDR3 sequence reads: CASSGTPTGELFF. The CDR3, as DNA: TGTGCCAGCAGTGGGACTCCCACCGGGGAGCTGTTTTTT. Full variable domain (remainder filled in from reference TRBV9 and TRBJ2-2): DSGVTQTPKHLITATGQRVTLRCSPRSGDLSVYWYQQSLDQGLQFLIQYYNGEERAKGNILERFSAQQFPDLHSELNLSSLELGDSALYFCASSGTPTGELFFGEGSRLTVL.

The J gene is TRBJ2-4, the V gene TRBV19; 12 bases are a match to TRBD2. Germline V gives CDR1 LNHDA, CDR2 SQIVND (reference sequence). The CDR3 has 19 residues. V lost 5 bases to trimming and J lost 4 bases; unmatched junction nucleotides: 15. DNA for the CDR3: TGTGCCAGTAGTCCACTCCGTCGGGCTAGCGGGAGGGATAAAAACATTCAGTACTTC. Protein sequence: CASSPLRRASGRDKNIQYF.

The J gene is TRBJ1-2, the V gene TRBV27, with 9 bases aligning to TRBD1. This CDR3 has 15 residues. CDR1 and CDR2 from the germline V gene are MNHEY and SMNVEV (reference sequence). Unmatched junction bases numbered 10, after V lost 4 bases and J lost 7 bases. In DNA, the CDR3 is TGTGCCAGCAGTTCCCAAGGGACAGGGATGAGTGGCTACACCTTC. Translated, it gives CASSSQGTGMSGYTF.

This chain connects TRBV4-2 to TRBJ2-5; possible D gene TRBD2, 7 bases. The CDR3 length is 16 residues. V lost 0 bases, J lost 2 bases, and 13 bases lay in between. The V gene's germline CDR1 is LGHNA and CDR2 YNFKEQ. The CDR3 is CASSQDRGRGQETQYF. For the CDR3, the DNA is TGTGCCAGCAGCCAAGATCGGGGGCGGGGGCAAGAGACCCAGTACTTC.

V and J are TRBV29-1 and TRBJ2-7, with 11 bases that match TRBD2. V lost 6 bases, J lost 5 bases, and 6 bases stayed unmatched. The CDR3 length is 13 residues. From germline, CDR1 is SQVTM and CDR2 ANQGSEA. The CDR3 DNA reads TGCAGCGTGCTAGGACTAGCGGGCCACGAGCAGTACTTC. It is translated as CSVLGLAGHEQYF.